This T cell receptor beta chain was captured by sequencing in a study of T cell responses to AZD1222 COVID-19 vaccine. The assay was immunoSEQ multiplex PCR, and TCRdb's table has in-frame clones only and misses some. The profile shows some 140,000 clones, more than 85% of them singletons. The CDR3 has 14 amino acids. V was pared by 6 bases and J by 5 bases, with 14 bases between. CDR1 and CDR2 (germline): MDHEN, SYDVKM. The rearrangement uses TRBV28 and TRBJ1-5, with D possibly matching TRBD1 (6 bases). The source of this sequence is an adult in good health. The input for sequencing was peripheral blood, taken on day 0 of AZD1222 vaccination. CDR3 sequence: CASSPGQRDQPQHF. CDR3 DNA: TGTGCCAGCAGCCCCGGACAGAGGGATCAGCCCCAGCATTTT.